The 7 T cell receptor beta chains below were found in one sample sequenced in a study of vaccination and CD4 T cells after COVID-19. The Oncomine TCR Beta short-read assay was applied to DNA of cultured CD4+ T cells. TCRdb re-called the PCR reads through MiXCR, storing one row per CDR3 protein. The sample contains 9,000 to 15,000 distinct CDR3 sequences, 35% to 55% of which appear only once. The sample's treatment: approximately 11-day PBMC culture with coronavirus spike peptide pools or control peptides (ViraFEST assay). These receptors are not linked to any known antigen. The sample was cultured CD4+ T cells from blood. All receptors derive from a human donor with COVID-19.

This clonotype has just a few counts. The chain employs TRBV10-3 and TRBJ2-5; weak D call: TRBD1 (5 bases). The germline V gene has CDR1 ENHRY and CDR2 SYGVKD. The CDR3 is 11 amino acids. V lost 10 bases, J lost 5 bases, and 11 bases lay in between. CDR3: CASKGYETQYF. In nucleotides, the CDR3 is TGTGCCAGCAAGGGGTATGAGACCCAGTACTTC.

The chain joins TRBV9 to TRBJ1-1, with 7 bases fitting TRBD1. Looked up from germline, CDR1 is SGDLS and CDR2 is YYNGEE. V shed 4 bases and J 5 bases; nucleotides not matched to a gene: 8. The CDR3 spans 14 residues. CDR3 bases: TGTGCCAGCAGCTTTTCAGGGGGATATACTGAAGCTTTCTTT. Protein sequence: CASSFSGGYTEAFF. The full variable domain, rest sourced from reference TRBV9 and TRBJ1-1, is DSGVTQTPKHLITATGQRVTLRCSPRSGDLSVYWYQQSLDQGLQFLIQYYNGEERAKGNILERFSAQQFPDLHSELNLSSLELGDSALYFCASSFSGGYTEAFFGQGTRLTVV.

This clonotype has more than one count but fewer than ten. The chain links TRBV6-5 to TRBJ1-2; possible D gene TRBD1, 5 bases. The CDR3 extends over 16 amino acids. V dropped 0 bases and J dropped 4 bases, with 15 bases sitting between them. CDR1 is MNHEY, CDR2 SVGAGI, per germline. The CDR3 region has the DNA TGTGCCAGCAGTTACTCTTCTGTAGGGGTTAGCTATGGCTACACCTTC. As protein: CASSYSSVGVSYGYTF.

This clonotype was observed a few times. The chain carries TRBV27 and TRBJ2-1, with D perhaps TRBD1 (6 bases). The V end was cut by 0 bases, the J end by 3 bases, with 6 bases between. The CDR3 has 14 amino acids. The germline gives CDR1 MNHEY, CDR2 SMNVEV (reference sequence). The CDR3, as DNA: TGTGCCAGCAGTTTATCACAGGGCTACAATGAGCAGTTCTTC. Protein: CASSLSQGYNEQFF.

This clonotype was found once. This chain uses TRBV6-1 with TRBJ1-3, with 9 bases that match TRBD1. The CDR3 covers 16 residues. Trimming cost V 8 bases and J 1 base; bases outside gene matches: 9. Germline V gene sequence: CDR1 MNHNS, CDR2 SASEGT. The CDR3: CASQNAGTGSGNTIYF. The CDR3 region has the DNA TGTGCCAGCCAAAATGCCGGGACAGGGTCTGGAAACACCATATATTTT.

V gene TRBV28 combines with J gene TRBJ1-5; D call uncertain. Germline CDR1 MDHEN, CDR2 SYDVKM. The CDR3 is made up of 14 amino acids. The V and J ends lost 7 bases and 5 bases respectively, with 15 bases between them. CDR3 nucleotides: TGTGCCAGCAAATATACCGGGAAAGATCAGCCCCAGCATTTT. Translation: CASKYTGKDQPQHF. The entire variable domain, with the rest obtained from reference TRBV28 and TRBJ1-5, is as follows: DVKVTQSSRYLVKRTGEKVFLECVQDMDHENMFWYRQDPGLGLRLIYFSYDVKMKEKGDIPEGYSVSREKKERFSLILESASTNQTSMYLCASKYTGKDQPQHFGDGTRLSIL.

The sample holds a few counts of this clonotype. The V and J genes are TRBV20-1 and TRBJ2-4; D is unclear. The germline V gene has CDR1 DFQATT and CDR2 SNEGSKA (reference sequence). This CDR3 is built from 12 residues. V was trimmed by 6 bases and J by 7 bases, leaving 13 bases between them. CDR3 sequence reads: CSAGPSGNIQYF. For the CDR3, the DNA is TGCAGTGCCGGGCCTTCTGGGAACATTCAGTACTTC.